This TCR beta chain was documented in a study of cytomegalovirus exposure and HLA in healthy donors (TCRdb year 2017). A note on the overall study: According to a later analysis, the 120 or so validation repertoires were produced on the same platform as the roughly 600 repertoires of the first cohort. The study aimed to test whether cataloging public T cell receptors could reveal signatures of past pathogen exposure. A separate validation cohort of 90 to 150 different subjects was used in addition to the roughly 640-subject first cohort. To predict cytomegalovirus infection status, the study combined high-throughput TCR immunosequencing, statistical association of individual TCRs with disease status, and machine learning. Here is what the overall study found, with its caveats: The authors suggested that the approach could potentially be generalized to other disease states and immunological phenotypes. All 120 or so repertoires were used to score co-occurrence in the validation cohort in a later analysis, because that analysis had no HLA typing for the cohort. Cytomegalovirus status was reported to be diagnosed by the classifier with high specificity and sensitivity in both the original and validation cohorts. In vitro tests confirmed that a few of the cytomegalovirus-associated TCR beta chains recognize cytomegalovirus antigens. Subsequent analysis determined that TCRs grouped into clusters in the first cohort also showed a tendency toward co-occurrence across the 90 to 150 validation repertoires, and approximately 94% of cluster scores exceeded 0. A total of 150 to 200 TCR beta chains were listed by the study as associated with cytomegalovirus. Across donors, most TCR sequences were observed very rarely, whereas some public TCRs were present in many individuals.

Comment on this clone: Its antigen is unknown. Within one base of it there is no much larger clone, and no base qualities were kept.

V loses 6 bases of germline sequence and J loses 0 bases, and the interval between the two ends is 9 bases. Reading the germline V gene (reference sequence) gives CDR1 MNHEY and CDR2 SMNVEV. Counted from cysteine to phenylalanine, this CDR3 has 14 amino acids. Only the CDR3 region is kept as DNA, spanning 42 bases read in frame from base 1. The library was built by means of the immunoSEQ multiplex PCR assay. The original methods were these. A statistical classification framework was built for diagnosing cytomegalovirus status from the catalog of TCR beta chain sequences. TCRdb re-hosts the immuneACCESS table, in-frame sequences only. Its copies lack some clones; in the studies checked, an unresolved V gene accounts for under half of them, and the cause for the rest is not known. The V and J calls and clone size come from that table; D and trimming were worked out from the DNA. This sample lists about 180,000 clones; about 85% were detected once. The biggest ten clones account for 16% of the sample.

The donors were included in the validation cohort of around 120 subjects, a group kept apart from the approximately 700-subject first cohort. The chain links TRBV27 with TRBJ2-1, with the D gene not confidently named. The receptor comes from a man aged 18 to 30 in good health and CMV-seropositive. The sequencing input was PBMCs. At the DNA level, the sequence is TGTGCCAGCAGGGCGGCTGTCTCCTACAATGAGCAGTTCTTC. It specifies CASRAAVSYNEQFF.